This TCR beta chain was captured in a study of blood T cell repertoires in COVID-19. In the authors' methods: Nucleated cell counts were estimated from reference gene primer amplification. Sequencing used immunoSEQ multiplex PCR; TCRdb keeps in-frame clones, though not all of them. Clone size and V and J calls were adopted from that table, with D and trimming inferred from the DNA. The sample records around 250,000 clones, around 80% being singletons. This CDR3 has 15 amino acids. The germline CDR1 and CDR2 sequences are SGHVS and FNYEAQ. The V segment lost 3 bases and the J segment 1 base; nucleotides outside the gene matches: 4.

The TCR comes from a man aged 35-49 years who had been exposed to COVID-19. The genes are TRBV7-6 and TRBJ1-1; TRBD1 aligns across 8 bases. The sample consisted of PBMCs or T cells enriched from blood (not recorded which). The CDR3 DNA reads as TGTGCCAGCAGCTTGGTCAGGGGGCCGAACACTGAAGCTTTCTTT. Translated, it gives CASSLVRGPNTEAFF.